Detailed here is one T cell receptor (beta chain). Its antigen remains unknown. Per the original methods: There were no quality scores in the junction-only immunoSEQ sequences, so filtering differed. Some clones are missing from TCRdb's copy, which holds only in-frame ones; the method was immunoSEQ multiplex PCR. V, J and clone size derive from that table, while D and trimming were established from the DNA sequence. The sample gives over 700,000 clones, over 60% of which show up once; more than 1.5% is in the top ten. These data are taken from a study of shared clonotypes between healthy human individuals. Findings and caveats of the study: The study's rarefaction showed incomplete sorted-subset sequencing despite large depth.

Germline CDR1 SEHNR, CDR2 FQNEAQ (reference sequence). CDR3 length: 16 amino acids. With 6 bases clipped from V and 9 bases from J, the junction kept 13 bases outside the gene matches. The clonotype comes from a woman under 40 in good health. Input material: memory CD4+ T cells sorted from blood. As to subset: CD45RA-negative fraction. The rearrangement links TRBV7-9 to TRBJ2-1; 11 nucleotides line up with TRBD2. DNA of the CDR3: TGTGCCAGCAGTATACCACGTAGCGGGAGGGCCGGTGAGCAGTTCTTC. This encodes CASSIPRSGRAGEQFF.